The 5 T cell receptor beta chains below all came from one sample that was sequenced in a study of T-cell memory formation after mild COVID-19 (dated by TCRdb to the early 2020s). The protocol used for the library was 5' RACE. The reads were generated on an Illumina NovaSeq 6000. In TCRdb, the public reads were trimmed at Q25 with fastp and aligned with MiXCR, with productive beta chains retained. Entries are consolidated by CDR3 protein sequence, retaining the most common genes and DNA. This sample has about 620,000 distinct CDR3 sequences in its table, and roughly 18% of those were observed once. About 11% of the sample goes to the ten largest clones. Sequencing was done on a sample of PBMCs or a T cell subset sorted from them (not recorded which). The source is an adult woman who had mild COVID-19 (a few samples of this study predate the infection). The sample titles of this study are shuffled in the database, so cell type and time point are left out; the donor was told from shared clones.

This clonotype showed up just a few times. This chain links TRBV5-1 with TRBJ2-1, with unresolved D. Germline CDR1 SGHRS, CDR2 YFSETQ. The CDR3 contains 15 residues. V was cut by 4 bases and J by 7 bases, with 18 bases left in between. CDR3 protein: CASSQNGPFVNEQFF. CDR3 DNA: TGCGCCAGCAGCCAAAACGGGCCCTTTGTTAATGAGCAGTTCTTC.

This clonotype was counted ten times or more. In nucleotides, the CDR3 is TGTGCCAGCAGTTACGGAGGGAATCAGCCCCAGCATTTT. Encoded protein: CASSYGGNQPQHF. The rearrangement links TRBV6-5 to TRBJ1-5; D gene unclear. V lost 2 bases, J lost 4 bases, and 6 bases lay in between. The CDR3 covers 13 residues. Germline V gene lookup returns CDR1 MNHEY and CDR2 SVGAGI.

This clonotype appeared a few times. The genes are TRBV4-2 and TRBJ2-5, with no clear D. V was clipped by 0 bases and J by 5 bases, with 16 bases between them. This CDR3 region has 16 residues. The germline CDR1 and CDR2 sequences are LGHNA and YNFKEQ. The CDR3 region is CASSQEFAELRETQYF. As DNA, the CDR3 is TGTGCCAGCAGCCAAGAGTTCGCTGAGCTCCGGGAGACCCAGTACTTC.

In its sample, this clonotype was seen many times. The chain has TRBV5-1 and TRBJ2-7; TRBD1 agrees at 11 bases. CDR3 length: 14 amino acids. The ends lost 3 bases at V and 4 bases at J; junction bases unmatched: 3. Per the germline V gene, CDR1 is SGHRS and CDR2 is YFSETQ. CDR3 in DNA: TGCGCCAGCAGCTCGGACAGGGGGCTTTACGAGCAGTACTTC. It is translated as CASSSDRGLYEQYF.

This clonotype was seen only a few times. The genes are TRBV4-3 and TRBJ2-7; TRBD1 matches at 7 bases. The CDR3 spans 14 residues. Looked up from germline, CDR1 is LGHNA and CDR2 is YSLEER. V dropped 0 bases and J dropped 7; count of bases not matched to a gene: 6. CDR3 residues: CASSQDTGAVEQYF. CDR3 nucleotides: TGCGCCAGCAGCCAAGATACAGGGGCTGTGGAGCAGTACTTC.